The T cell receptor (beta chain) under discussion was sequenced for a study of T cell responses to AZD1222 COVID-19 vaccine. This table comes from immunoSEQ multiplex PCR, and its TCRdb copy is limited to in-frame clones, with some not included. Of almost 70,000 clones listed, 80% are singletons. The CDR3 is 17 residues long. CDR1 is WSHSY, CDR2 SAAADI, per germline. Trimming removed 10 bases from V and 4 bases from J, with 25 bases in between. The TCR originated in an adult who received the AZD1222 COVID-19 vaccine. Here the sequenced sample was peripheral blood, taken 28 days after the second AZD1222 dose. The V and J genes are TRBV10-2 and TRBJ2-2; D might be TRBD1 (6 bases). In DNA form, the CDR3 reads TGCGCCACCGATGCCCCCACCCGAGACAGGACCACCGGGGAGCTGTTTTTT. As protein: CATDAPTRDRTTGELFF.